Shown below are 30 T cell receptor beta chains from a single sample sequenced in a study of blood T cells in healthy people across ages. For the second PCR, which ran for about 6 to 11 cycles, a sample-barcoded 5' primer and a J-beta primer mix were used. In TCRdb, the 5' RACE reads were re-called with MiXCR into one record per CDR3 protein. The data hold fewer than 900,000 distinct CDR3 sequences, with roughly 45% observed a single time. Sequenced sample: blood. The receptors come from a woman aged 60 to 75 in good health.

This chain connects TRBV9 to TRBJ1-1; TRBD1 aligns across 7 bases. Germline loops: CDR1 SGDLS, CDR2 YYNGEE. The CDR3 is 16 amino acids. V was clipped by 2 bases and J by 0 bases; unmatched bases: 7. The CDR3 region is CASSVSWTGMNTEAFF. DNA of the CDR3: TGTGCCAGCAGCGTCTCATGGACAGGAATGAACACTGAAGCTTTCTTT.

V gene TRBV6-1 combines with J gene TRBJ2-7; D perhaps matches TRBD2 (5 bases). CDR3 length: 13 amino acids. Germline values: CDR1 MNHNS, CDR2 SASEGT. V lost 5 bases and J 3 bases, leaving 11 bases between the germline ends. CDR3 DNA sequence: TGTGCCAGCAGTCATCGGGATCACTACGAGCAGTACTTC. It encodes CASSHRDHYEQYF.

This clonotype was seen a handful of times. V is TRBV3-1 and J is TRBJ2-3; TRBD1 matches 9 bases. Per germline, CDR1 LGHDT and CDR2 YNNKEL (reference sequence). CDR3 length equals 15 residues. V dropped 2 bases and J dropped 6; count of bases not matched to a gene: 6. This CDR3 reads CASSQWDREMDTQYF. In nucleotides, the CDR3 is TGTGCCAGCAGCCAATGGGACAGGGAGATGGATACGCAGTATTTT.

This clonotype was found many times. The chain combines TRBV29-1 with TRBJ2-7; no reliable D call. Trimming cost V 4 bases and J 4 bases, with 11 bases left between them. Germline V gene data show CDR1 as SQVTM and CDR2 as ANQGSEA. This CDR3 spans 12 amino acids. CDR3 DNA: TGCAGCGTTGGAAATCTTCCTTACGAGCAGTACTTC. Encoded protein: CSVGNLPYEQYF.

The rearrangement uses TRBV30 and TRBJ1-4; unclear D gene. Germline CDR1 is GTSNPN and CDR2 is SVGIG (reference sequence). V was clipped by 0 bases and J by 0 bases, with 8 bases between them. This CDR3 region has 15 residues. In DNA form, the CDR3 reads TGTGCCTGGAGTGTAGGAAGTGCAACTAATGAAAAACTGTTTTTT. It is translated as CAWSVGSATNEKLFF.

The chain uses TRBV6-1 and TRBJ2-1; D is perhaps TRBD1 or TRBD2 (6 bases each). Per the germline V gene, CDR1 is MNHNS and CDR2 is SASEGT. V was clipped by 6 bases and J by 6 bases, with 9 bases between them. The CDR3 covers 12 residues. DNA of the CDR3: TGTGCCAGCAGGTGGGGGGCCAATGAGCAGTTCTTC. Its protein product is CASRWGANEQFF.

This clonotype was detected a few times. CDR3 protein: CAAGERTEANQPQHF. The CDR3 nucleotides are TGTGCCGCCGGGGAAAGGACAGAAGCTAATCAGCCCCAGCATTTT. The V call is TRBV4-2, the J call TRBJ1-5, with a weak D call TRBD1 (6 bases). The CDR3 contains 15 residues. Germline CDR1 LGHNA, CDR2 YNFKEQ. V was clipped by 11 bases and J by 4 bases, with 21 bases between them.

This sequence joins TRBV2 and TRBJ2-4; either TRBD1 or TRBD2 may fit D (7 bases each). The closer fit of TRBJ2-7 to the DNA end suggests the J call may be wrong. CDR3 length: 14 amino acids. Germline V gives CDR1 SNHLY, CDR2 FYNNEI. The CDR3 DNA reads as TGTGCCAGCAAACAAGCGGGACAGAACTACGAGCAGTACTTC. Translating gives CASKQAGQNYEQYF.

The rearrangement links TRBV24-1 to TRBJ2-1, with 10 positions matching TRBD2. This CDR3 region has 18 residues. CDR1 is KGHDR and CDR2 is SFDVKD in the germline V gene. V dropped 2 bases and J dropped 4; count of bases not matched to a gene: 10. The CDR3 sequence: CATSDSSGGAVLYNEQFF. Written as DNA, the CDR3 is TGTGCCACCAGTGATTCCAGCGGGGGGGCCGTGTTGTACAATGAGCAGTTCTTC.

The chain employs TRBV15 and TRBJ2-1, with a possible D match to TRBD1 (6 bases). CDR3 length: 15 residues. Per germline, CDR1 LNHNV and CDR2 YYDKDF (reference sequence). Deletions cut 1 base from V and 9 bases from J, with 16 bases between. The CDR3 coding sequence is TGTGCCACCAGCAGAGCGAGACAGGAGGCAGGTGAGCAGTTCTTC. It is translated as CATSRARQEAGEQFF.

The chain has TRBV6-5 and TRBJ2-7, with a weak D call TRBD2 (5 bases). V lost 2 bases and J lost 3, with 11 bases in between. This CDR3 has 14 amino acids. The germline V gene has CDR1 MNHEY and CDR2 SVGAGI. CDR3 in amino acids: CASSYDEGIYEQYF. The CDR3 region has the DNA TGTGCCAGCAGTTACGACGAGGGAATCTACGAGCAGTACTTC.

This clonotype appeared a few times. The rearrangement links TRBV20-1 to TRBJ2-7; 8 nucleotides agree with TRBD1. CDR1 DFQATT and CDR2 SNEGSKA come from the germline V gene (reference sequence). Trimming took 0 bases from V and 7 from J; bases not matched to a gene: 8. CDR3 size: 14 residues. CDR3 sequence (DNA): TGCAGTGCTAGAGATGGGCAGGGGGCCGATGAGCAGTACTTC. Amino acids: CSARDGQGADEQYF.

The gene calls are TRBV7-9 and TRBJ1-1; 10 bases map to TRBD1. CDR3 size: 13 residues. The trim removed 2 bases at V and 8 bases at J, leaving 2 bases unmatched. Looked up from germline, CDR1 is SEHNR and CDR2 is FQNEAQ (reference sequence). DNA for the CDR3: TGTGCCAGCAGCTTAAGGGACAGGGGAGAAGCTTTCTTT. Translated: CASSLRDRGEAFF. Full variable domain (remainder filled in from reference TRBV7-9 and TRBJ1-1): DTGVSQNPRHKITKRGQNVTFRCDPISEHNRLYWYRQTLGQGPEFLTYFQNEAQLEKSRLLSDRFSAERPKGSFSTLEIQRTEQGDSAMYLCASSLRDRGEAFFGQGTRLTVV.

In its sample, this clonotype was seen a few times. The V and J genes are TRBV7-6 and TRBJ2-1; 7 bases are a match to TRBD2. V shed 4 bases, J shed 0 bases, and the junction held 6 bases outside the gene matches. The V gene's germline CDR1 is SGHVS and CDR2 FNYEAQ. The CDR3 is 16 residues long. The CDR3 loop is CASSSSAGTSYNEQFF. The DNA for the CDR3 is TGTGCCAGCAGCTCGTCAGCGGGGACCTCCTACAATGAGCAGTTCTTC.

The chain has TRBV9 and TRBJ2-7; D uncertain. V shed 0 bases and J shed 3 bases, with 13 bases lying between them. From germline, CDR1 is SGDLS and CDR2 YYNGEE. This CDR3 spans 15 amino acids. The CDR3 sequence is CASSVGAQPIYEQYF. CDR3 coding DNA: TGTGCCAGCAGCGTAGGGGCTCAACCCATCTACGAGCAGTACTTC.

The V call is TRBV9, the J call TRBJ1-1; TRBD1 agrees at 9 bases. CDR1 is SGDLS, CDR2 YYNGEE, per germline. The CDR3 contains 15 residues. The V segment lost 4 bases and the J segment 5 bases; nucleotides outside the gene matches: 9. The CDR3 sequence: CASSLTPDRGTEAFF. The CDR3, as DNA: TGTGCCAGCAGCCTCACTCCGGACAGGGGTACTGAAGCTTTCTTT.

The CDR3 loop reads CASGRDPRSEKLFF. CDR3 DNA: TGTGCCAGCGGGCGGGACCCTAGGAGCGAAAAACTGTTTTTT. The V and J genes are TRBV2 and TRBJ1-4, with D possibly TRBD1 on 5 matching bases. The germline CDR1 and CDR2 sequences are SNHLY and FYNNEI. V was shortened by 8 bases and J by 8 bases, with 18 bases between the two germline ends. The CDR3 extends over 14 amino acids.

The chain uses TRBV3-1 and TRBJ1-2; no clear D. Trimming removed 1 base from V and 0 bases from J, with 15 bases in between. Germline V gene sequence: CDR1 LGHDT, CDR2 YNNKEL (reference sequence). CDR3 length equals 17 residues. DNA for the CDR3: TGTGCCAGCAGCCAAGGACGCTCGGCCTCGGCTAACTATGGCTACACCTTC. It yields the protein CASSQGRSASANYGYTF.

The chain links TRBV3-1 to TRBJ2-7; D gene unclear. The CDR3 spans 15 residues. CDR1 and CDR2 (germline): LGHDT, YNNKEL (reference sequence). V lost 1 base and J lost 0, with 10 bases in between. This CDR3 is CASSQVERYSYEQYV. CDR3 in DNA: TGTGCCAGCAGCCAAGTTGAGAGGTACTCCTACGAGCAGTACGTC.

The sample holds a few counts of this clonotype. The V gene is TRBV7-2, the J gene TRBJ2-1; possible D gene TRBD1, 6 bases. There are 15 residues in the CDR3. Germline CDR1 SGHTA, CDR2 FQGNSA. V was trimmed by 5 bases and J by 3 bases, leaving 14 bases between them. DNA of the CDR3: TGTGCCAGCAGCACAACCGGGACAAGCTACAATGAGCAGTTCTTC. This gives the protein CASSTTGTSYNEQFF.

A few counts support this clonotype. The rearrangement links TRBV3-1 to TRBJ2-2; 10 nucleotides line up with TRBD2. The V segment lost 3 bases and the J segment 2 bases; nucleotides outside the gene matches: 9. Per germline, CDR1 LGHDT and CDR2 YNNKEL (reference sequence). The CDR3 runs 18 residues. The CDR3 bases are TGTGCCAGCAGCCAGTTGCCCAGCGGGGGGGCCAACACCGGGGAGCTGTTTTTT. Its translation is CASSQLPSGGANTGELFF.

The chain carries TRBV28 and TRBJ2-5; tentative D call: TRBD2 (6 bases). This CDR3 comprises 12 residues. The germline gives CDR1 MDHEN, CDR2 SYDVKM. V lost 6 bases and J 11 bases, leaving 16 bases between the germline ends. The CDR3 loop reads CASRQTSREQYF. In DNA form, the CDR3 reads TGTGCCAGCAGACAGACTAGTAGGGAGCAGTACTTC.

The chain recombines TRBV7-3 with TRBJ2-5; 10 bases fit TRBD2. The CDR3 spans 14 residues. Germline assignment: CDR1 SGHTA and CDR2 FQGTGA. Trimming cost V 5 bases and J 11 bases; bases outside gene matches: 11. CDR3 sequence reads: CASSLLAGINEQYF. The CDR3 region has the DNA TGTGCCAGCAGCCTACTAGCGGGGATAAATGAGCAGTACTTC.

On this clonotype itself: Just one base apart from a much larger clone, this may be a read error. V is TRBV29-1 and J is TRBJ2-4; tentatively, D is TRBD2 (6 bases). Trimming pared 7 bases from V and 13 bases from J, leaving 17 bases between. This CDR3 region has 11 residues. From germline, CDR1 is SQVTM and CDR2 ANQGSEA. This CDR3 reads CSGGSGGEQYF. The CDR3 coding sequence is TGCAGCGGTGGGTCAGGCGGGGAGCAGTACTTC.

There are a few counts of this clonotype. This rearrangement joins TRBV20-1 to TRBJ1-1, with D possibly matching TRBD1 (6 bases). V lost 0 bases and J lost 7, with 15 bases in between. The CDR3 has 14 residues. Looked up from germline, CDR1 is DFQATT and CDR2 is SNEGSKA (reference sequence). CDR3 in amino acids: CSAREWRGLGEAFF. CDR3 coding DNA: TGCAGTGCTAGAGAATGGCGGGGGCTTGGTGAAGCTTTCTTT.

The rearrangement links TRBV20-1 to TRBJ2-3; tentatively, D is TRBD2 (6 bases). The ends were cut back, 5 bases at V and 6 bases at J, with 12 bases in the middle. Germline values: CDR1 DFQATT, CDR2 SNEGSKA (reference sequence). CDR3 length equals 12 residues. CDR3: CSAQTSSDTQYF. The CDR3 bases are TGCAGTGCTCAGACTAGTTCCGATACGCAGTATTTT.

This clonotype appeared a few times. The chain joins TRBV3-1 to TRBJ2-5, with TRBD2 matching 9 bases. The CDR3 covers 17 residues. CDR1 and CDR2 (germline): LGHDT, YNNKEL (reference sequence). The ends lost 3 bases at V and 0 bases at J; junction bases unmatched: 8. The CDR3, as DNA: TGTGCCAGCAGCCACCTATCAGCGGGGGGATACCAAGAGACCCAGTACTTC. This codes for CASSHLSAGGYQETQYF.

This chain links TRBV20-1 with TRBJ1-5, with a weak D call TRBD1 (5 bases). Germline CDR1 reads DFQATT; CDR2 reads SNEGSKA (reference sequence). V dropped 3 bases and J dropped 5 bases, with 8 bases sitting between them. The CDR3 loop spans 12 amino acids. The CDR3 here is CSASSGDQPQHF. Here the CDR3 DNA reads TGCAGTGCTAGTTCGGGGGATCAGCCCCAGCATTTT.

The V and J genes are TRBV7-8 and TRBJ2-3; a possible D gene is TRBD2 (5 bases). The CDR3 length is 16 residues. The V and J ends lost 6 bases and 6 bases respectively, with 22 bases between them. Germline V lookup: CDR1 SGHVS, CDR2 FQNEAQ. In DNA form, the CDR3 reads TGTGCCAGCAGTCCACTAGGGAGCGCAGGCCCGGATACGCAGTATTTT. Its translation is CASSPLGSAGPDTQYF.

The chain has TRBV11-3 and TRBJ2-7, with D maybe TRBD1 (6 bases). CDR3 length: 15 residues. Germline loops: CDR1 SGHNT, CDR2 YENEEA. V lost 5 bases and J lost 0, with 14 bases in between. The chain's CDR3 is CASSPARGSSYEQYF. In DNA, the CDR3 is TGTGCCAGCAGCCCAGCCAGGGGAAGCTCCTACGAGCAGTACTTC.